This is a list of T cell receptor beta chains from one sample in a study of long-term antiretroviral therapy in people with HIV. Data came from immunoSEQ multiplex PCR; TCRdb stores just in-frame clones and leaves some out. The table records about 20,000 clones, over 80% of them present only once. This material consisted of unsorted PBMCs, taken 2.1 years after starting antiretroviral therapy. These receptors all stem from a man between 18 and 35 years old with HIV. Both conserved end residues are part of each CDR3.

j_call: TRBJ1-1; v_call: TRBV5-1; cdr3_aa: CASSPGGRLDTEAFF
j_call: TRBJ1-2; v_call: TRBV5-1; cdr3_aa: CASSPRGVHGYTF
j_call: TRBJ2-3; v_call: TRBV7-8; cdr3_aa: CASLRGGSTDTQYF
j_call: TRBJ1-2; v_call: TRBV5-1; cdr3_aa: CASSLDGNVRGYGYTF
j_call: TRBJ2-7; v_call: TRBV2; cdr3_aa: CASNLWRGPLPYEQYF
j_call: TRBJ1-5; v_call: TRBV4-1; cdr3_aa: CASSQESPGQPQHF
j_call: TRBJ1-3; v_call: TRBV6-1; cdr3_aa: CASPGKGGNTIYF
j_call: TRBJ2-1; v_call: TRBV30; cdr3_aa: CAWSIKEAGTGNEQFF
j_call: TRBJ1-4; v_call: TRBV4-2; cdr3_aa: CASSPLKGLGGGYDEKLFF
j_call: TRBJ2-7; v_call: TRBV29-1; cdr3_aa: CSVLQRGYSYEQYF
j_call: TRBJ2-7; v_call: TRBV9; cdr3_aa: CASSVSPGLEYEQYF
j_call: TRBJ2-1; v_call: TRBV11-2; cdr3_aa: CASRPAGTFSSYNEQFF
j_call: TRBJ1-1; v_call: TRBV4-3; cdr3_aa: CASSQVDRGVDTEAFF